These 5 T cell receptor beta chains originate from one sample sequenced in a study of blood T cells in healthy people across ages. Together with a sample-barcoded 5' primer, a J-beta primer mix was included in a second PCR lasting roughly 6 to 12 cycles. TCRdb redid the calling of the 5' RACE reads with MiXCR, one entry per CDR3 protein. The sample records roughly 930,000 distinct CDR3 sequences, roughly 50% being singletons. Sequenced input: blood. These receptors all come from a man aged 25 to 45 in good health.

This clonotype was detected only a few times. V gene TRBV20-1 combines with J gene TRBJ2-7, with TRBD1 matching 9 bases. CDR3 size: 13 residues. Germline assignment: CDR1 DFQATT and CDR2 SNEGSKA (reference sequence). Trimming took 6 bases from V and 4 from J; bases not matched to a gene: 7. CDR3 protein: CSAPGTGMYEQYF. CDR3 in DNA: TGCAGTGCCCCCGGGACAGGGATGTACGAGCAGTACTTC.

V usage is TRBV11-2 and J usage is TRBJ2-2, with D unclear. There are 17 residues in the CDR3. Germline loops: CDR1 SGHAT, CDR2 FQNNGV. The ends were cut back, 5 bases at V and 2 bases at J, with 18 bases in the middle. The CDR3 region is CASSAGNWARNTGELFF. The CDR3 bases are TGTGCCAGCAGCGCTGGTAATTGGGCAAGAAACACCGGGGAGCTGTTTTTT.

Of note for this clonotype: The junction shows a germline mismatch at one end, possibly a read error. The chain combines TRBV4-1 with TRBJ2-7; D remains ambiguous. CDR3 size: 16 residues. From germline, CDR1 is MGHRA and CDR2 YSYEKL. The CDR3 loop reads CASSQGPGKSSYEQYF. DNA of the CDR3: TGCGCCAGCAGTCAAGGTCCTGGCAAAAGCTCCTACGAGCAGTACTTC.

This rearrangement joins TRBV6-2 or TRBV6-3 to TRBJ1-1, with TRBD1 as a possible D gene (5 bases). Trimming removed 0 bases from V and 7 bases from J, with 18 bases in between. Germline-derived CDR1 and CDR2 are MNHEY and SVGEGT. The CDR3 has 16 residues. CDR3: CASSYSSKMGRHEAFF. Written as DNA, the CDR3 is TGTGCCAGCAGTTACTCTTCGAAGATGGGACGGCATGAAGCTTTCTTT.

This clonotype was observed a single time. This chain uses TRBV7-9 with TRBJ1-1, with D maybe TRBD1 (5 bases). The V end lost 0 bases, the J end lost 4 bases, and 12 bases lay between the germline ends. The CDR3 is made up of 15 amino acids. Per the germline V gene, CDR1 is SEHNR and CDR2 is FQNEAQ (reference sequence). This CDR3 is CASSLAGGVGTEAFF. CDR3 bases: TGTGCCAGCAGCTTAGCTGGGGGAGTAGGCACTGAAGCTTTCTTT.